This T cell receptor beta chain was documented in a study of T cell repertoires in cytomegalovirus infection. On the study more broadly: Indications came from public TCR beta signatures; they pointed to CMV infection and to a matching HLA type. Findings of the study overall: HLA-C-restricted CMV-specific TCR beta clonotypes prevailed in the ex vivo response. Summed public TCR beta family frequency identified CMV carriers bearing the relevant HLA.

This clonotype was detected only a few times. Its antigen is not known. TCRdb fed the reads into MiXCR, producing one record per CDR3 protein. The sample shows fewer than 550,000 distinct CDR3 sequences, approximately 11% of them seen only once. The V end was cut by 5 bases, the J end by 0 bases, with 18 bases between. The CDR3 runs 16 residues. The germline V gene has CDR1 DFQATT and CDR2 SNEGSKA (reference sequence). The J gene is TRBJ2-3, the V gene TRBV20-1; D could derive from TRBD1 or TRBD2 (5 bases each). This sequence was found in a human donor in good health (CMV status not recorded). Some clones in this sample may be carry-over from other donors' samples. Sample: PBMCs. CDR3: CSAAIGTARSTDTQYF. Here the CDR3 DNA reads TGCAGTGCTGCGATCGGGACGGCTCGAAGCACAGATACGCAGTATTTT.